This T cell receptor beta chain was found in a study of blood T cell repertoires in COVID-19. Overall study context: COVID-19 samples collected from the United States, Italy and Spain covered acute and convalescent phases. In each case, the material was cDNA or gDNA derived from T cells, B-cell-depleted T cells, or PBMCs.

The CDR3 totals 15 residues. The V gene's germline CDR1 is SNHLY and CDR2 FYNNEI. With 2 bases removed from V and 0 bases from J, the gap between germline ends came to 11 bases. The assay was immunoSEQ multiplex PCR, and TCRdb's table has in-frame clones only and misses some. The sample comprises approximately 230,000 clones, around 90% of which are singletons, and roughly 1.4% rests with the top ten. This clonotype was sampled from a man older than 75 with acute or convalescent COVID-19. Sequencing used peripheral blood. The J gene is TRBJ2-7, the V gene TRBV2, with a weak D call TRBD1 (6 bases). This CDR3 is CASSETGSSSYEQYF. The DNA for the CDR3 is TGTGCCAGCAGTGAAACAGGGAGCAGCTCCTACGAGCAGTACTTC.